The text below deals with one T cell receptor (beta chain). A much larger clone is a single base away; this may be a read error. The data derive from a study of blood T cells in healthy people across ages. V shed 6 bases and J 8 bases; nucleotides not matched to a gene: 12. The CDR3 has 16 residues. Germline CDR1 reads SGHVS; CDR2 reads FQNEAQ. Sample-barcoded 5' priming and a J-beta primer mix drove a second PCR of about 6 to 12 cycles. TCRdb called the 5' RACE reads again in MiXCR, with one record for every CDR3 protein. The sample records over 1,200,000 distinct CDR3 sequences, roughly 59% being singletons.

The TCR originated in a man between 18 and 29 years old in good health. The J gene is TRBJ2-1, the V gene TRBV7-8; 11 nucleotides line up with TRBD2. Sequences were obtained from blood. As DNA, the CDR3 is TGTGCCAGCAGGTCAGATGTGACTAGCGGGGAGTATGAGCAGTTCTTC. This sequence encodes CASRSDVTSGEYEQFF.